This entry features one T cell receptor (beta chain) sequence. This sample is part of a study of Ad26.COV2.S vaccination and SARS-CoV-2 variants. Profiled with immunoSEQ multiplex PCR; TCRdb holds only in-frame clones, not every one. The sample yields about 350,000 clones, 85% to 90% seen once. Trimming removed 3 bases at V and 2 bases at J, with 14 bases between. The CDR3 consists of 16 residues. Germline CDR1 is SEHNR and CDR2 is FQNEAQ (reference sequence). Noted treatment: roughly 18 received Ad26.COV2.S at low or high dose, single or two shots; about 5 received placebo; per-sample allocation not given. Specimens were obtained on day 63 following the first vaccine or placebo injection.

Sequencing used peripheral blood, obtained in a trial of Ad26.COV2.S vaccine versus placebo. The chain employs TRBV7-9 and TRBJ1-3; D is possibly TRBD1 (6 bases). The sequence was collected from a person between 18 and 65 years old who received the Ad26.COV2.S COVID-19 vaccine or a placebo. In DNA form, the CDR3 reads TGTGCCAGCAGCTTCGCAGGGGACGGGCCTGGAAACACCATATATTTT. It codes for CASSFAGDGPGNTIYF.